Following are 21 T cell receptor beta chains from one sample sequenced in a study of human T cells and chemical hapten exposure. TCRdb analysed the RACE reads with MiXCR anew, one entry per CDR3 protein. The sample consists of some 79,000 distinct CDR3 sequences, roughly 7.6% of them appearing once. Time point here: patch test 1, 2 weeks after DPC sensitization. As to treatment: therapeutic diphenylcyclopropenone sensitization with weekly scalp DPC. Sequenced material: whole blood, taken in connection with sensitization to the hapten diphenylcyclopropenone (DPC). The receptor set was obtained from a woman aged 25 to 39 with alopecia areata. Some clones in this sample may be carry-over from other donors' samples.

The table lists this clonotype with a few counts. This rearrangement joins TRBV20-1 to TRBJ2-5, with TRBD1 identical over 9 bases. This CDR3 is 13 amino acids long. Germline-derived CDR1 and CDR2 are DFQATT and SNEGSKA (reference sequence). V was clipped by 6 bases and J by 3 bases; unmatched bases: 5. CDR3 amino acids: CSAKQGAEETQYF. CDR3 DNA sequence: TGCAGTGCCAAACAGGGGGCCGAAGAGACCCAGTACTTC.

In this sample, this clonotype turned up a few times. This chain uses TRBV7-8 with TRBJ1-4; D is perhaps TRBD1 (5 bases). Per the germline V gene, CDR1 is SGHVS and CDR2 is FQNEAQ. This CDR3 spans 15 amino acids. V lost 5 bases, J lost 0 bases, and 10 bases lay in between. The CDR3 region is CASSVQGATNEKLFF. The CDR3 DNA is TGTGCCAGCAGCGTCCAGGGCGCAACTAATGAAAAACTGTTTTTT.

This clonotype came up once. V gene TRBV20-1 combines with J gene TRBJ1-1; the match to TRBD1 covers 7 bases. The CDR3 spans 13 residues. V lost 5 bases, J lost 0 bases, and 3 bases stayed unmatched. Germline loops: CDR1 DFQATT, CDR2 SNEGSKA (reference sequence). The CDR3: CSAGTDMNTEAFF. The CDR3, as DNA: TGCAGTGCTGGGACAGATATGAACACTGAAGCTTTCTTT.

This clonotype has just a few counts. The gene calls are TRBV6-2 or TRBV6-3 and TRBJ1-1; TRBD1 is a possible D gene (6 bases). The CDR3 is made up of 14 amino acids. Germline-derived CDR1 and CDR2 are MNHEY and SVGEGT. V lost 4 bases and J 4 bases, leaving 13 bases between the germline ends. CDR3 protein: CASSLQGFFTEAFF. The CDR3 coding sequence is TGTGCCAGCAGTTTACAGGGCTTTTTCACTGAAGCTTTCTTT.

This clonotype was seen only a few times. V usage is TRBV5-1 and J usage is TRBJ1-4; D ambiguous. Trimming removed 0 bases from V and 4 bases from J, with 7 bases in between. CDR3 length: 14 amino acids. Germline lookup yields CDR1 SGHRS and CDR2 YFSETQ. The CDR3 sequence is CASSLDSCNEKLFF. CDR3 sequence (DNA): TGCGCCAGCAGCTTGGACAGCTGTAATGAAAAACTGTTTTTT.

This clonotype showed up many times. In nucleotides, the CDR3 is TGTGCCAGCAGGAAGACAGGTGAAGCTTTCTTT. Residues: CASRKTGEAFF. The chain recombines TRBV3-1 with TRBJ1-1, with a possible D match to TRBD1 (6 bases). The V end lost 6 bases, the J end lost 7 bases, and 9 bases lay between the germline ends. Per germline, CDR1 LGHDT and CDR2 YNNKEL (reference sequence). This CDR3 has 11 residues.

This clonotype appeared many times. An end of the junction does not agree with germline; a read error may underlie this. The V gene is TRBV6-5, the J gene TRBJ2-7; D is unresolved. Germline lookup yields CDR1 MNHEY and CDR2 SVGAGI. This CDR3 spans 16 amino acids. CDR3 amino acids: CASSYSMSYSSHEQYF. In nucleotides, the CDR3 is TGTGCCAGCAGTTACTCGATGTCGTACAGCTCCCACGAGCAGTACTTC.

This clonotype has a count of ten or more. The chain recombines TRBV7-2 with TRBJ2-3; 9 bases align to TRBD1. Germline values: CDR1 SGHTA, CDR2 FQGNSA. V shed 3 bases, J shed 4 bases, and the junction held 5 bases outside the gene matches. The CDR3 sequence is 15 residues long. In nucleotides, the CDR3 is TGTGCCAGCAGCTTGGTGGGACAGGGCGCAGATACGCAGTATTTT. Protein product: CASSLVGQGADTQYF.

This clonotype has ten or more counts. This rearrangement joins TRBV5-1 to TRBJ1-3; D ambiguous. V was shortened by 0 bases and J by 0 bases, with 16 bases between the two germline ends. The V gene's germline CDR1 is SGHRS and CDR2 YFSETQ. The CDR3 consists of 18 residues. CDR3 sequence reads: CASSLETARAFSGNTIYF. The CDR3 region has the DNA TGCGCCAGCAGCTTGGAAACAGCACGGGCCTTCTCTGGAAACACCATATATTTT.

This clonotype has ten or more counts. The chain couples TRBV20-1 to TRBJ1-2, with D unclear. Germline CDR1 is DFQATT and CDR2 is SNEGSKA (reference sequence). The CDR3 contains 12 residues. V was clipped by 7 bases and J by 3 bases, with 12 bases between them. The CDR3 here is CSGWALDYGYTF. The CDR3 nucleotides are TGCAGTGGCTGGGCCCTGGACTATGGCTACACCTTC.

This clonotype was detected only a few times. This chain joins TRBV5-4 and TRBJ2-2; D gene uncertain. Trimming left V 1 base short and J 0 bases short, with 13 bases between. The CDR3 has 17 amino acids. CDR1 SGHNT and CDR2 YYREEE come from the germline V gene (reference sequence). This chain's CDR3 is CASSLPPPRSNTGELFF. The CDR3 DNA is TGTGCCAGCAGCTTGCCCCCCCCCCGATCGAACACCGGGGAGCTGTTTTTT.

This clonotype was picked up many times. The J gene is TRBJ1-2, the V gene TRBV4-1; D remains unclear. V was clipped by 0 bases and J by 3 bases, with 5 bases between them. The CDR3 is 13 residues long. Looked up from germline, CDR1 is MGHRA and CDR2 is YSYEKL. The CDR3 region is CASSQEIYYGYTF. The CDR3 DNA follows: TGCGCCAGCAGCCAAGAAATATACTATGGCTACACCTTC.

This clonotype was counted at least ten times. The gene calls are TRBV18 and TRBJ2-2, with D possibly TRBD1 on 5 matching bases. Deletions cut 0 bases from V and 5 bases from J, with 13 bases between. Germline V CDR1 and CDR2: KGHSH, LQKENI. CDR3 length: 16 residues. The CDR3 reads CASSPPYPGSTGELFF. The CDR3, as DNA: TGTGCCAGCTCACCACCGTACCCAGGGTCGACCGGGGAGCTGTTTTTT.

This clonotype was picked up many times. The V call is TRBV7-2, the J call TRBJ2-5; 9 bases are a match to TRBD1. The V gene's germline CDR1 is SGHTA and CDR2 FQGNSA. This CDR3 comprises 15 residues. V lost 5 bases, J lost 5 bases, and 9 bases stayed unmatched. This CDR3 is CASSLNTGGWETQYF. The CDR3 DNA reads TGTGCCAGCAGCCTCAATACAGGGGGCTGGGAGACCCAGTACTTC.

This clonotype was observed many times. V gene TRBV3-1 combines with J gene TRBJ2-7; unclear D gene. Trimming took 4 bases from V and 1 from J, leaving 11 bases between them. In germline, CDR1 is LGHDT, CDR2 YNNKEL (reference sequence). The CDR3 is 14 amino acids. The CDR3 loop reads CASSPMYLSYEQYF. The CDR3 DNA sequence: TGTGCCAGCAGCCCGATGTACTTATCCTACGAGCAGTACTTC.

This clonotype has more than one count but fewer than ten. V gene TRBV27 combines with J gene TRBJ2-1; D possibly corresponds to TRBD1 (5 bases). Trimming left V 4 bases short and J 2 bases short, with 9 bases between. The CDR3 is made up of 14 amino acids. Germline lookup yields CDR1 MNHEY and CDR2 SMNVEV (reference sequence). CDR3 bases: TGTGCCAGCAGTTCAGGGCCCACCTACAATGAGCAGTTCTTC. It encodes CASSSGPTYNEQFF.

This clonotype was seen many times. The chain is built from TRBV15 and TRBJ1-1, with TRBD1 as a possible D gene (6 bases). Germline lookup yields CDR1 LNHNV and CDR2 YYDKDF (reference sequence). This CDR3 has 13 residues. The V gene lost 5 bases and the J gene lost 5 bases, with 12 bases spanning the gap. The CDR3 spells CATSPQGRTEAFF. The CDR3 nucleotides read TGTGCCACCAGCCCTCAGGGGAGGACTGAAGCTTTCTTT.

V and J are TRBV5-4 and TRBJ1-1; D is uncertain. Looked up from germline, CDR1 is SGHNT and CDR2 is YYREEE (reference sequence). The CDR3 totals 15 residues. Trimming removed 5 bases from V and 2 bases from J, with 16 bases in between. CDR3 region: CASRPDPLVNTEAFF. CDR3 in DNA: TGTGCCAGCAGACCAGATCCCTTAGTTAACACTGAAGCTTTCTTT.

This clonotype has only a few counts. The junction does not match germline at one end; this may be a read error. The chain recombines TRBV19 with TRBJ1-2, with D possibly matching TRBD1 (6 bases). Per germline, CDR1 LNHDA and CDR2 SQIVND (reference sequence). This CDR3 spans 12 amino acids. The CDR3: CASSRSGDIGSF. In nucleotides, the CDR3 is TGTGCCAGTAGCAGATCCGGGGACATCGGGTCCTTC.

This clonotype was recorded many times. V is TRBV20-1 and J is TRBJ2-3, with 11 positions matching TRBD2. With V trimmed by 5 bases and J by 1 base, 8 bases remained unmatched. Germline loops: CDR1 DFQATT, CDR2 SNEGSKA (reference sequence). The CDR3 consists of 16 residues. CDR3 DNA: TGCAGTGCTTTTAGCGGGGGGGCCTGGGGCACAGATACGCAGTATTTT. It codes for CSAFSGGAWGTDTQYF.

This clonotype showed up many times. This rearrangement joins TRBV9 to TRBJ1-6; weak D call: TRBD1 (5 bases). Per germline, CDR1 SGDLS and CDR2 YYNGEE. Between the trimmed V and J ends, which lost 4 bases and 7 bases, there was a span of 12 bases. The CDR3 extends over 14 amino acids. CDR3 in amino acids: CASSPGILNSPLHF. The DNA for the CDR3 is TGTGCCAGCAGCCCAGGGATATTAAATTCACCCCTCCACTTT.